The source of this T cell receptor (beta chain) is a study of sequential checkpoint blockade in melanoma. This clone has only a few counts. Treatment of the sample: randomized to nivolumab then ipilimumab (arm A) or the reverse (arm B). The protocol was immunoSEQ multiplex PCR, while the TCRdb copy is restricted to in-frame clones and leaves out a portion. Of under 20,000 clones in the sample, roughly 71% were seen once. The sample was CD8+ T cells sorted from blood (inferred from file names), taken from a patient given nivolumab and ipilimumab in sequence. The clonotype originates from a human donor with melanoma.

CDR3 amino acids: CASSQGYSNQPQHF. The CDR3 DNA sequence: TGTGCCAGCAGTCAGGGTTATAGCAATCAGCCCCAGCATTTT. V is TRBV19 and J is TRBJ1-5, with D possibly TRBD1 on 5 matching bases. V lost 9 bases to trimming and J lost 0 bases, with 12 bases between them. CDR1 and CDR2 from the germline V gene are LNHDA and SQIVND (reference sequence). CDR3 length: 14 amino acids.